This T cell receptor beta chain comes out of a study of Graves' ophthalmopathy and Graves' hyperthyroidism. Study-wide context: At initial diagnosis, peripheral blood was obtained, and this preceded any treatment. Study findings and constraints: A 13-signature model separated ophthalmopathy from stable hyperthyroidism, about 90% sensitivity, approximately 80% specificity.

This CDR3 has 15 amino acids. Germline V gene sequence: CDR1 SGHTA, CDR2 FQGNSA. Losses at the gene ends were 5 bases for V and 5 bases for J; bases not matched to a gene: 12. For this clonotype: Its target is not known.

Amplification of TCR beta CDR3 regions used RNA transcripts. RT-PCR with HTBI primers came first, then second-round multiplex PCR. TCRdb called the multiplex PCR reads again in MiXCR, with one record for every CDR3 protein. The profile shows roughly 230,000 distinct CDR3 sequences, under 25% of them singletons. The clonotype comes from a woman in her forties or fifties with Graves' ophthalmopathy. This chain joins TRBV7-2 and TRBJ2-7; 7 bases fit TRBD1. Sequencing input: peripheral blood. CDR3 DNA: TGTGCCAGCAGCGCCGACAGGGTCGTTAAGGACGAGCAGTACTTC. Translating it yields CASSADRVVKDEQYF. Using reference TRBV7-2 and TRBJ2-7 for the parts outside the CDR3, the full variable domain is GAGVSQSPSNKVTEKGKDVELRCDPISGHTALYWYRQSLGQGLEFLIYFQGNSAPDKSGLPSDRFSAERTGGSVSTLTIQRTQQEDSAVYLCASSADRVVKDEQYFGPGTRLTVT.